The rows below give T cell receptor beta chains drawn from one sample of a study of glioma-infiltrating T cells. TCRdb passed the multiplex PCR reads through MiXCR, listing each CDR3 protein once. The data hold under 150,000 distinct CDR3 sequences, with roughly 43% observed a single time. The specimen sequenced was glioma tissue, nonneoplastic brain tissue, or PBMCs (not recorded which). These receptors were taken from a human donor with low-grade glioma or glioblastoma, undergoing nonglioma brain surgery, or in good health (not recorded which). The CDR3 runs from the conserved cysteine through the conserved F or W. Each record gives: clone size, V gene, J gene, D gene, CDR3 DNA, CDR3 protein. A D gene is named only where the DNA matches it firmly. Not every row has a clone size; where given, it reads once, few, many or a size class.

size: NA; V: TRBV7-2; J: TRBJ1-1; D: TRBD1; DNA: TGTGCCAGCAGTCAAAACAGGGGGCCCGAATTCACTGAAGCTTTCTTT; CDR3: CASSQNRGPEFTEAFF
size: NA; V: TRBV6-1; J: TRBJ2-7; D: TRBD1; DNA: TGTGCCAGCAGTCAGGGACAGCCAGCATCCTACGAGCAGTACTTC; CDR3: CASSQGQPASYEQYF
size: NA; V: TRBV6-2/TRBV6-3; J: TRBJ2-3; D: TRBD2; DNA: TGTGCCAGCAGTTACACTAGCGGCAGGACAGATACGCAGTATTTT; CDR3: CASSYTSGRTDTQYF
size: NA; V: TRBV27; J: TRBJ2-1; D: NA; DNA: TGTGCCAGCAGTTTAAGAAGAAACAATGAGCGGTTCTTC; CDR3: CASSLRRNNERFF
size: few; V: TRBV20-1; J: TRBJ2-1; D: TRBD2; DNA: TGCAGTGCCAAAACTACTAGCGGGAGGTCCTACAATGAGCAGTTCTTC; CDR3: CSAKTTSGRSYNEQFF
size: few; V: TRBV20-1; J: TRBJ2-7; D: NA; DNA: TGCAGTGCTAGAGATGGGGGTCGGCTACTAGCAGAATACGAGCAGTACTTC; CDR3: CSARDGGRLLAEYEQYF
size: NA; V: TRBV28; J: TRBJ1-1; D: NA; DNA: TGTGCCAGCAGCGAAACCGGGACACTCGTTACTGAAGCTTTCTTT; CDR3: CASSETGTLVTEAFF
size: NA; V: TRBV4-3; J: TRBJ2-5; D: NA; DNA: TGCGCCAGCAGCCAAGATTGGATGCCAGAAGAGACCCAGTACTTC; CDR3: CASSQDWMPEETQYF
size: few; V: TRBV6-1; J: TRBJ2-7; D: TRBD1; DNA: TGTGCCAGCAGTCACCGGGACAGGGCCTACGAGCAGTACTTC; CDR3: CASSHRDRAYEQYF
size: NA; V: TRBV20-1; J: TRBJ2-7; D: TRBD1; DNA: TGCAGTGCCAGGACAGGAAGTGAGTACGAGCAGTACTTC; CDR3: CSARTGSEYEQYF
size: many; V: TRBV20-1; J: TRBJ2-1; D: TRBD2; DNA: TGCAGTGCTGGGAGCGGGAGCGGCAATGAGCAGTTCTTC; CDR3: CSAGSGSGNEQFF
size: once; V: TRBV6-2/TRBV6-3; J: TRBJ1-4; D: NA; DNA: TGTGCCAGCAGCCGAAAAACGTCGGGGACAACTAATGAAAAACTGTTTTTT; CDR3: CASSRKTSGTTNEKLFF
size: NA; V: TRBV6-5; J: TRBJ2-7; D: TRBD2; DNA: TGTGCCAGCAGTTACCCCACTAGCGATCGGAGATCCTACGAGCAGTACTTC; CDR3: CASSYPTSDRRSYEQYF
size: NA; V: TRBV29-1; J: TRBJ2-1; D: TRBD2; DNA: TGCAGCGTTGAATCTAGCGGGGTCTTCGGTGAGCAGTTCTTC; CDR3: CSVESSGVFGEQFF
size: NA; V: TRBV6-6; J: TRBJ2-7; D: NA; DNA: TGTGCCAGCAGTTACTTAGGACAGTCTGAGATCTACGAGCAGTACTTC; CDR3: CASSYLGQSEIYEQYF
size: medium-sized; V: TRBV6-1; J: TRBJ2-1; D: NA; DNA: TGTGCCAGCAGCATATCCATCAATGAGCAGTTCTTC; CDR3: CASSISINEQFF
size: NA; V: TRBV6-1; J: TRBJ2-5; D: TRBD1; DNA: TGTGCCATCAGCCCCGGGACAGGCGAAGAGACCCAGTACTTC; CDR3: CAISPGTGEETQYF
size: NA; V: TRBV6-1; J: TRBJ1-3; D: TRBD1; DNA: TGCGCCAACGGAATAAACAGGGGAAGGGGAAGAAACACCATATATTTT; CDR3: CANGINRGRGRNTIYF
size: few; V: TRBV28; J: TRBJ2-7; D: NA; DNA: TGTGCCAGCAGTTTGGGGGGGCAATCCTACGAGCAGTACTTC; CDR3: CASSLGGQSYEQYF
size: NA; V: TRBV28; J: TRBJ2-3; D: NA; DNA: TGTGCCAGCAGTTTCCAGCCGGGGGCGACGCAGTATTTT; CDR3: CASSFQPGATQYF
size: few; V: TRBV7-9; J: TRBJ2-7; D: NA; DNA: TGTGCCAGCAGCTTAACCGACTCCTACGGGCAGTACTTC; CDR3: CASSLTDSYGQYF
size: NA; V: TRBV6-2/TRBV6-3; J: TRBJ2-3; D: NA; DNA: TGTGCCAGCAGTTACTCCTCTAGTGGGGCAGATACGCAGTATTTT; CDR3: CASSYSSSGADTQYF
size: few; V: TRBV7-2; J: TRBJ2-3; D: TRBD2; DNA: TGTGCCAGCAGCTTAGTTTGGCGGGGGAGCACAGATACGCAGTATTTT; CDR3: CASSLVWRGSTDTQYF
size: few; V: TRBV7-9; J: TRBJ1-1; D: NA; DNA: TGTGCCAGCAGCCGAGGGGACGGTATCACTGAAGCTTTCTTT; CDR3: CASSRGDGITEAFF
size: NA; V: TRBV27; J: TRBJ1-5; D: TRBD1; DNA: TGTGCCTCGAAGGGGCAGGGGGCGAGCAATCAGCCCCAGCATTTT; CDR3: CASKGQGASNQPQHF
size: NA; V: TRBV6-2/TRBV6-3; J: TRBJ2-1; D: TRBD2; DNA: TGTGCCATCAGTGACCCCGGACTAGCGGGATGGAATGAGCAGTTCTTC; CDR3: CAISDPGLAGWNEQFF
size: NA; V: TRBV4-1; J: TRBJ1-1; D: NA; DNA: TGCGCCAGCGGCCGCTCCAGGGGTCAGAACACTGAAGCTTTCTTT; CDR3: CASGRSRGQNTEAFF
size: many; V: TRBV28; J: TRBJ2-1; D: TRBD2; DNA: TGTGCCAGCTCTAGTGCGGGGGGTGGCTCCTACAATGAGCAGTTCTTC; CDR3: CASSSAGGGSYNEQFF
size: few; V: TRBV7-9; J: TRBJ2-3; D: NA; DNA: TGTGCCAGCAGCTCTAGCGTGACGGGTACGCAGTATTTT; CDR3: CASSSSVTGTQYF
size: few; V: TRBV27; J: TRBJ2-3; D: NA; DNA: TGTGCCAGCAGTTTAAGGCTCCCAACAGATACGCAGTATTTT; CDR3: CASSLRLPTDTQYF
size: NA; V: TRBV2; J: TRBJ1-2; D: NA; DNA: TGTGCCAGCACCGCAGGCTGGGGCTATGGCTACACCTTC; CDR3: CASTAGWGYGYTF
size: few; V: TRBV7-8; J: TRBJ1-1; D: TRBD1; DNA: TGTGCCAGCAGTCAGGGGGGACAGGGGGACACTGAAGCTTTCTTT; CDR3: CASSQGGQGDTEAFF
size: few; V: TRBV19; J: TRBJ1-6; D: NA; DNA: TGTGCCAGTAGTAGGACGACCGATAATTCACCCCTCCACTTT; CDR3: CASSRTTDNSPLHF
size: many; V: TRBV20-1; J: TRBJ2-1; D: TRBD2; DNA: TGCAGTGCTCCGGGACTAGGGAACCAGGAGCAGTTCTTC; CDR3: CSAPGLGNQEQFF
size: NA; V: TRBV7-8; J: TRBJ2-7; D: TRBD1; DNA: TGTGCCAGCAGCACGGGACAGGACATCTACGAGCAGTACTTC; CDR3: CASSTGQDIYEQYF
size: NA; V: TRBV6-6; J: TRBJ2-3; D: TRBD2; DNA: TGTGCCAGCAGTTACGCAGCGGGGAGAAGCACAGATACGCAGTATTTT; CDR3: CASSYAAGRSTDTQYF
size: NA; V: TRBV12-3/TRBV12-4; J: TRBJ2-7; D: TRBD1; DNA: TGTGCCAGCAGTCAAGGACAGGGGCTGTCCTACGAGCAGTACTTC; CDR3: CASSQGQGLSYEQYF
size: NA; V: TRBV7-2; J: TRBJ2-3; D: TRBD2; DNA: TGTGCCCGCAGCTTACGCGGGACTAGCGGCGATACGCAGTATTTT; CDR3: CARSLRGTSGDTQYF
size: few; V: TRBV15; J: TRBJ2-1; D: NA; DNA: TGTGCCACCAGCAGAGATTTTAATGCGGATGAGCAGTTCTTC; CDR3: CATSRDFNADEQFF
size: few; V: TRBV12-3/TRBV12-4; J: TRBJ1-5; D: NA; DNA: TGTGCCAGCAGTGTTAGGTATCAGCCCCAGCATTTT; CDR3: CASSVRYQPQHF
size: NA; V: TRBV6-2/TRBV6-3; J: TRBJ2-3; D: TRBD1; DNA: TGTGCCAGCACCCGCGGACAGGGGACAGATACGCAGTATTTT; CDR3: CASTRGQGTDTQYF
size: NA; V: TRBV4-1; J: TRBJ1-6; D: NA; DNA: TGCGCCAGCAGCCAAGATCCGGGTAAGAATTCACCCCTCCACTTT; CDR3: CASSQDPGKNSPLHF
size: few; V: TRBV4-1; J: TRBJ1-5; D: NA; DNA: TGCGCCAGCAGCCAAAACAGGAATCAGCCCCAGCATTTT; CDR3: CASSQNRNQPQHF
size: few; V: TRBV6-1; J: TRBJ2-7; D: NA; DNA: TGTGCCAGCAGTCCCGACAGCTCCTATTACGAGCAGTACTTC; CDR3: CASSPDSSYYEQYF
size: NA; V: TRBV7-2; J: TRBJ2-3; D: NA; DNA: TGTGCCAGCACCTTAGGGACACTGACATCACATACGCAGTATTTT; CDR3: CASTLGTLTSHTQYF
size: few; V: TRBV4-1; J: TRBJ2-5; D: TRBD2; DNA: TGCGCCAGCAGCCAAGAGGCCGGACTAGCAGGGAAAGAGACCCAGTACTTC; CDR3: CASSQEAGLAGKETQYF
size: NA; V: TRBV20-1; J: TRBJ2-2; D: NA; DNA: TGCAGTGCTAGAGATCACAACACCGGGGAGCTGTTTTTT; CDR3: CSARDHNTGELFF
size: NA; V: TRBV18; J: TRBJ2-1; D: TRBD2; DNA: TGTGCCAGCTCACCTGGACTAGCGGGCTCCTACAATGAGCAGTTCTTC; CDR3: CASSPGLAGSYNEQFF
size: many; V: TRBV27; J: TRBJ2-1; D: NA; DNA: TGTGCCAGCAAATCCGGGACAACCCACTCCTACAATGAGCAGTTCTTC; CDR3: CASKSGTTHSYNEQFF
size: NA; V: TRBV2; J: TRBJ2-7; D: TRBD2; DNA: TGTGCCAGCAGCAAAGGAGCGGGAGCCTACGAGCAGTACTTC; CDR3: CASSKGAGAYEQYF
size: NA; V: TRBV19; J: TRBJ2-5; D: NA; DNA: TGTGCCAGAAAAGAGACCCAGTACTTC; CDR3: CARKETQYF
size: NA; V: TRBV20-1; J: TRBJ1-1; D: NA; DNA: TGCAGTGCTAGAGCCTTTGAAGTTTTCTTT; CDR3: CSARAFEVFF
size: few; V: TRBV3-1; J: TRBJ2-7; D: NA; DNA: TGTGCCAGCAGCCCCTCGGGAACAGGGAGCTCCTACGAGCAGTACTTC; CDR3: CASSPSGTGSSYEQYF
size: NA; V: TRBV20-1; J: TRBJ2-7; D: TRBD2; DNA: TGCAGTGCTAGTAATCCTAGCGGGAGGTCCTACGAGCAGTACTTC; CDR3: CSASNPSGRSYEQYF
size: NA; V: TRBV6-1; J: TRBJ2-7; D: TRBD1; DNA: TGTGCCAGCAGTAGCAACAGGGGTAGTGAGCAGTACTTC; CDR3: CASSSNRGSEQYF
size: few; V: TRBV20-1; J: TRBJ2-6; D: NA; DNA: TGCAGTGCCTCTGGACAGCTCTCTGGGGCCAACGTCCTGACTTTC; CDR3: CSASGQLSGANVLTF
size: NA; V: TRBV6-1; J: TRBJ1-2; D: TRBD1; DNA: TGTGCCAGTGAGGGACAGAACTATGGCTACACCTTC; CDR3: CASEGQNYGYTF
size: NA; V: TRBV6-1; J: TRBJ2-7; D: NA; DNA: TGTGCCATCGCGGACAGAGGGTACTACGAGCAGTACTTC; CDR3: CAIADRGYYEQYF
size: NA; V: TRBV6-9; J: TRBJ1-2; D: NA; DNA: TGTGCCAGCAGTTACTGGGGAGAAAACTATGGCTACACCTTC; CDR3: CASSYWGENYGYTF
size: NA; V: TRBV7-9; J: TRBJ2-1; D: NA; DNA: TGTGCCAGCAGCCCTCGAGGTAGCTCCTACAATGAGCAGTTCTTC; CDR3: CASSPRGSSYNEQFF